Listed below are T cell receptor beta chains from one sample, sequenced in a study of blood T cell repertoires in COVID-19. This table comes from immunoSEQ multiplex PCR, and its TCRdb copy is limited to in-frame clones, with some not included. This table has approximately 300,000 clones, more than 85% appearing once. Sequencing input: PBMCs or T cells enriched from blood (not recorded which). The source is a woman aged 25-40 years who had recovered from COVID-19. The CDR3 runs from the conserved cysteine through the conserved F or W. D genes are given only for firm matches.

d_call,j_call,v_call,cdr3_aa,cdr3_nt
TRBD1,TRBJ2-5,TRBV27,CASREEPTGDEETQYF,TGTGCCAGCAGGGAGGAGCCGACAGGGGATGAAGAGACCCAGTACTTC
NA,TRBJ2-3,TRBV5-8,CASSFRESTDTQYF,TGTGCCAGCAGCTTCCGGGAGTCCACAGATACGCAGTATTTT
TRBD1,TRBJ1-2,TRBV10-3,CAISERQGGLYGYTF,TGTGCCATCAGTGAGCGACAGGGGGGGCTGTATGGCTACACCTTC
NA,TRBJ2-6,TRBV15,CATSRDPATAGANVLTF,TGTGCCACCAGCAGAGATCCAGCGACGGCTGGGGCCAACGTCCTGACTTTC
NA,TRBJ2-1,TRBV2,CASSELGRGSYNEQFF,TGTGCCAGCAGTGAACTGGGGCGTGGGTCCTACAATGAGCAGTTCTTC
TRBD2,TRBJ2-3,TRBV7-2,CASSPTSAWNTQYF,TGTGCCAGCAGCCCAACTAGCGCTTGGAATACGCAGTATTTT
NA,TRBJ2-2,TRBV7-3,CASSLTPTGELFF,TGTGCCAGCAGCTTAACCCCTACCGGGGAGCTGTTTTTT
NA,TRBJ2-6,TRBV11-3,CASSFTGSGANVLTF,TGTGCCAGCAGCTTCACTGGTTCTGGGGCCAACGTCCTGACTTTC
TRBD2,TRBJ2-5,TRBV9,CASNRGGRQETQYF,TGTGCCAGCAACCGGGGGGGCCGACAAGAGACCCAGTACTTC
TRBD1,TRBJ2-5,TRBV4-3,CASSLTSDRVIRTQYF,TGCGCCAGCAGCCTGACATCGGACAGGGTTATTCGAACCCAGTACTTC
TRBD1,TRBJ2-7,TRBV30,CAWSVRDRGPRWEYF,TGTGCCTGGAGTGTTAGGGACAGGGGGCCCCGGTGGGAGTACTTC
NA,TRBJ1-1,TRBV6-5,CASRTESFNTEAFF,TGTGCCAGCAGGACGGAGAGCTTCAACACTGAAGCTTTCTTT
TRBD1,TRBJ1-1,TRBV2,CARSGTGGIGSTHTEAFF,TGTGCCAGGAGCGGGACAGGGGGCATCGGAAGTACCCACACTGAAGCTTTCTTT
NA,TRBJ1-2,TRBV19,CASGQYNYGYTF,TGTGCCAGCGGACAGTATAACTATGGCTACACCTTC
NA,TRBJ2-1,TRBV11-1,CASSLGSAARRNEQFF,TGTGCCAGCAGCTTAGGGTCAGCGGCCCGAAGGAATGAGCAGTTCTTC
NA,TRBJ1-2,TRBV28,CASSPVGQVNYGYTF,TGTGCCAGCAGTCCCGTGGGCCAGGTCAACTATGGCTACACCTTC
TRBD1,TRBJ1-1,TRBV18,CASSLGQSATEAFF,TGTGCCAGCTCACTGGGACAGTCGGCGACTGAAGCTTTCTTT
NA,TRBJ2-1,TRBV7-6,CASSLGGRLVSNEQFF,TGTGCCAGCAGCTTAGGGGGACGACTAGTTTCCAATGAGCAGTTCTTC
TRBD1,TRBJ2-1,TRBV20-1,CSAADRAFF,TGCAGTGCCGCGGACAGGGCCTTCTTC
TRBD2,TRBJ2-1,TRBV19,CASSGSGLVGEQFF,TGTGCCAGTAGTGGGTCCGGACTAGTTGGTGAGCAGTTCTTC
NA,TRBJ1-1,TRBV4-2,CASSQVPIRGPNTEAFF,TGTGCCAGCAGCCAAGTTCCAATCAGGGGCCCGAACACTGAAGCTTTCTTT
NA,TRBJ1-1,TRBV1,CTSSRDRESLEAFF,TGCACCAGCAGCCGCGACAGGGAAAGCCTCGAAGCTTTCTTT
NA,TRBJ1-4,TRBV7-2,CASSRGQSEKLFF,TGTGCCAGCAGCCGCGGACAGAGTGAAAAACTGTTTTTT
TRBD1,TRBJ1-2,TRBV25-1,CASSEMPGQGDYGYTF,TGTGCCAGCAGTGAAATGCCGGGACAGGGGGACTATGGCTACACCTTC
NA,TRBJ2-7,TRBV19,CASTRGGARDEQYF,TGTGCCAGTACCCGAGGGGGGGCGCGGGACGAGCAGTACTTC
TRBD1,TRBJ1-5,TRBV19,CASSISGQGTQPQHF,TGTGCCAGTAGTATATCGGGACAGGGAACCCAGCCCCAGCATTTT
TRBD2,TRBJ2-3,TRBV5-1,CASSSQISGVTDTQYF,TGCGCCAGCAGCTCCCAAATTAGCGGGGTCACAGATACGCAGTATTTT
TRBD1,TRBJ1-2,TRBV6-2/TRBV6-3,CASSFASTGSDGYTF,TGTGCCAGCAGTTTCGCCTCGACAGGGTCGGATGGCTACACCTTC
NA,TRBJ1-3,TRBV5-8,CASSLVGNSGNTIYF,TGTGCCAGCAGCCTGGTGGGCAACTCTGGAAACACCATATATTTT
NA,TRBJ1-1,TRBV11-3,CASSLGRSNTEAFF,TGTGCCAGCAGCTTAGGGAGGTCGAACACTGAAGCTTTCTTT